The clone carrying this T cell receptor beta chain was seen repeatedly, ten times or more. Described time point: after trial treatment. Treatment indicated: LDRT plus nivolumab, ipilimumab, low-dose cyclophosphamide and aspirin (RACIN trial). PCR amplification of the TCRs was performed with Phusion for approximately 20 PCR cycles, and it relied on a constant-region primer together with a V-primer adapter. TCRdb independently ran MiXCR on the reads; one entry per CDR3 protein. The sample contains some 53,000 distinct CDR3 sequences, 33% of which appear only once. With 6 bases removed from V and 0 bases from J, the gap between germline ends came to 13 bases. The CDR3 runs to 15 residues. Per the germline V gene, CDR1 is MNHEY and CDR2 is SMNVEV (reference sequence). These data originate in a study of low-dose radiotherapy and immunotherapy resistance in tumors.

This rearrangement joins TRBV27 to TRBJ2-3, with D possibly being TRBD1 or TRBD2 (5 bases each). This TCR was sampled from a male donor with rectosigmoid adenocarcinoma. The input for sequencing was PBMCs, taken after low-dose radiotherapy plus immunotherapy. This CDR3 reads CASRAGTTSTDTQYF. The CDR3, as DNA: TGTGCCAGCAGAGCCGGGACGACTAGCACAGATACGCAGTATTTT.